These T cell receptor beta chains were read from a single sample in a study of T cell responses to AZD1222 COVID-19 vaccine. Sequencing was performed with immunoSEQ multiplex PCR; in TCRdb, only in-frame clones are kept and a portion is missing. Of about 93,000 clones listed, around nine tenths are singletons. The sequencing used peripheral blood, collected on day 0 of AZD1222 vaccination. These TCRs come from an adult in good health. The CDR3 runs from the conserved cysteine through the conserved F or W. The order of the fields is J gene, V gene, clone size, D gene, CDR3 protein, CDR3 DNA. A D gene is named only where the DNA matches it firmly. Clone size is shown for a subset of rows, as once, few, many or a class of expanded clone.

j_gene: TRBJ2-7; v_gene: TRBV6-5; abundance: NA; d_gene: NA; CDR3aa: CASSYSASESYEQYF; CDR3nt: TGTGCCAGCAGTTATTCGGCCTCTGAGTCCTACGAGCAGTACTTC
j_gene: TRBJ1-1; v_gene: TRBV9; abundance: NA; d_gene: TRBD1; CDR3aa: CASSRTGGISAEAFF; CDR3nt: TGTGCCAGCAGCCGGACAGGGGGTATCTCCGCTGAAGCTTTCTTT
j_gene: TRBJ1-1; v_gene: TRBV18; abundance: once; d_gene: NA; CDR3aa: CASSPRQEREAFF; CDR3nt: TGTGCCAGCTCACCACGGCAGGAACGTGAAGCTTTCTTT
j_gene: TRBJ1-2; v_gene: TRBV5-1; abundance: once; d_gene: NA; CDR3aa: CASSLGQEGYTF; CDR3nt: TGCGCCAGCAGCTTGGGACAGGAAGGCTACACCTTC
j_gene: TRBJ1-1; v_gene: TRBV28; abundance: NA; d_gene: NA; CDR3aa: CASSPSPGTEAFF; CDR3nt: TGTGCCAGCAGTCCTTCCCCGGGCACTGAAGCTTTCTTT
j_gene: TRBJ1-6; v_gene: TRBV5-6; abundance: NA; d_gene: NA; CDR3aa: CASTPGIVNSPLHF; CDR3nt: TGTGCCAGCACCCCGGGAATCGTAAATTCACCCCTCCACTTT
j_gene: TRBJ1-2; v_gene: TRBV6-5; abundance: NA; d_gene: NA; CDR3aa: CASYVWGSYGYTF; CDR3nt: TGTGCCAGCTACGTATGGGGTTCCTATGGCTACACCTTC
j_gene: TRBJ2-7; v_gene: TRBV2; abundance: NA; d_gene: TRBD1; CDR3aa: CASMGQAAYEQYF; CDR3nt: TGTGCCAGCATGGGACAGGCAGCCTACGAGCAGTACTTC
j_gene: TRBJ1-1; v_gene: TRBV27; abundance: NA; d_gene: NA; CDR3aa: CASSLRFYEGRGTEAFF; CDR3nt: TGTGCCAGCAGTTTACGTTTCTATGAGGGCCGGGGGACTGAAGCTTTCTTT
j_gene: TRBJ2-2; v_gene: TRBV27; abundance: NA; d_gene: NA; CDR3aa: CASRGSWGGELFF; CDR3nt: TGTGCCAGCAGAGGGAGTTGGGGAGGGGAGCTGTTTTTT
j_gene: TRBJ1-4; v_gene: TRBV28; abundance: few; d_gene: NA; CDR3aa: CASSEGKKLFF; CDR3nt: TGTGCCAGCAGCGAAGGAAAAAAACTGTTTTTT
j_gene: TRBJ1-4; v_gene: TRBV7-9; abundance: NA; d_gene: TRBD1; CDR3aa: CASSLITTGASEKLFF; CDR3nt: TGTGCCAGCAGCCTAATAACGACAGGGGCGAGTGAAAAACTGTTTTTT
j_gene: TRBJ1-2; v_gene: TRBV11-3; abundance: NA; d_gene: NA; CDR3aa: CASSLGGLSISRGNYGYTF; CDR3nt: TGTGCCAGCAGCTTAGGCGGACTTTCGATTTCCCGGGGAAACTATGGCTACACCTTC
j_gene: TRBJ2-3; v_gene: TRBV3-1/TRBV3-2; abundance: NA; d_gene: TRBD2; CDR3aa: CASSHPKEAGVTDTQYF; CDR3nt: TGTGCCAGCAGCCACCCAAAGGAGGCGGGAGTAACAGATACGCAGTATTTT
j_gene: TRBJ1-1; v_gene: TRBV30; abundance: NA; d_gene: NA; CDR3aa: CAWAQLPGNTEAFF; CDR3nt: TGTGCCTGGGCTCAGCTCCCGGGGAACACTGAAGCTTTCTTT
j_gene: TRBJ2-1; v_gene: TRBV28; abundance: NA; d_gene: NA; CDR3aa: CASSSLGTNEQFF; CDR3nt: TGTGCCAGCAGTTCCCTTGGGACCAATGAGCAGTTCTTC
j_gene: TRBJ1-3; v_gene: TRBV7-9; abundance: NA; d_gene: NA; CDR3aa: CAGAPPGNTIYF; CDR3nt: TGTGCCGGTGCGCCCCCCGGAAACACCATATATTTT
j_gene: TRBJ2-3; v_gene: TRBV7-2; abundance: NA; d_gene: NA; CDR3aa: CASSRNPPGAGTDTQYF; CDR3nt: TGTGCCAGCAGCCGCAATCCGCCAGGGGCCGGCACAGATACGCAGTATTTT
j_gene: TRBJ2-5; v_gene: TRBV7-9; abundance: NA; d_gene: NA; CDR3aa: CASSPSGGGAQYF; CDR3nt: TGTGCCAGCAGCCCATCAGGGGGAGGGGCCCAGTACTTC
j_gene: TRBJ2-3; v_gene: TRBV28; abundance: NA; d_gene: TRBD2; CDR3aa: CASSFWPGLAVTDTQYF; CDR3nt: TGTGCCAGCAGTTTTTGGCCGGGACTAGCGGTCACAGATACGCAGTATTTT
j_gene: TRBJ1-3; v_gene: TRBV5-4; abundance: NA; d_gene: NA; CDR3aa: CASSVGSGTAIGNTIYF; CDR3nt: TGTGCCAGCAGCGTCGGTTCCGGGACTGCAATTGGAAACACCATATATTTT
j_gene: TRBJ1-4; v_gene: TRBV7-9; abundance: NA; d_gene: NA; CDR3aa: CASSLALSRDRATNEKLFF; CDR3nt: TGTGCCAGCAGCTTAGCGCTAAGTAGGGACCGCGCAACTAATGAAAAACTGTTTTTT
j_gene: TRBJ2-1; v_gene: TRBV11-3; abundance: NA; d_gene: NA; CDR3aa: CASSFGRGTNEQFF; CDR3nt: TGTGCCAGCAGCTTTGGCAGGGGTACCAATGAGCAGTTCTTC
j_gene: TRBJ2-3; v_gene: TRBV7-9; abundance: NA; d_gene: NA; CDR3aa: CASSKLAPLTDTQYF; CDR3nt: TGTGCCAGCAGCAAACTAGCCCCATTGACAGATACGCAGTATTTT
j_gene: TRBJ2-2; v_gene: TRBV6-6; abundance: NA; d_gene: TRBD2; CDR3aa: CASRGLAGGNTGELFF; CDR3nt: TGTGCCAGCAGAGGACTAGCGGGAGGGAACACCGGGGAGCTGTTTTTT
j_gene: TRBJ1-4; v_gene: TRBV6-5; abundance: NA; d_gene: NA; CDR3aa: CASSYSTALNEKLFF; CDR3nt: TGTGCCAGCAGTTACTCGACTGCCTTGAATGAAAAACTGTTTTTT
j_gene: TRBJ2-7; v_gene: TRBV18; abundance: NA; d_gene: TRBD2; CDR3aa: CASSLNLAGGSSYEQYF; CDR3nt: TGTGCCAGCTCACTTAACCTAGCGGGAGGGAGCTCCTACGAGCAGTACTTC
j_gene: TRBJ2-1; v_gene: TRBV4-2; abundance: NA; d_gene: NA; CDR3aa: CASSQDEAYIDEQFF; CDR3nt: TGTGCCAGCAGCCAAGATGAGGCGTATATCGATGAGCAGTTCTTC
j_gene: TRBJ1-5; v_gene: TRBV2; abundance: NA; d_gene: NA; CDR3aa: CASSPDWRLYSNQPQHF; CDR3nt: TGTGCCAGCAGTCCCGATTGGAGGCTCTATAGCAATCAGCCCCAGCATTTT
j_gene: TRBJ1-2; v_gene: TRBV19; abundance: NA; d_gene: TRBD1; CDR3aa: CASSIVFGQATYGYTF; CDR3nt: TGTGCCAGTAGTATTGTCTTTGGACAGGCGACCTATGGCTACACCTTC
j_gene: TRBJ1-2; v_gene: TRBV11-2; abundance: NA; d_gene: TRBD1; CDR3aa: CASSLETGGVYGYTF; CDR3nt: TGTGCCAGCAGCCTAGAGACAGGGGGGGTTTATGGCTACACCTTC
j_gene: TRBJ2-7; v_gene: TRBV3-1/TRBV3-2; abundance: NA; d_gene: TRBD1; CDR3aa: CASSQDRGLNEQYF; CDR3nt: TGTGCCAGCAGCCAGGACAGGGGGCTGAACGAGCAGTACTTC
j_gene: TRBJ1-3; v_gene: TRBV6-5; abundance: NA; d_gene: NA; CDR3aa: CASTPGLWGNTIYF; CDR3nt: TGTGCCAGCACTCCGGGCCTGTGGGGAAACACCATATATTTT
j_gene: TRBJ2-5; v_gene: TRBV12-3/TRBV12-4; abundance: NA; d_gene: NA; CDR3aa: CASSLPPDWTYF; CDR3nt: TGTGCCAGCAGCCTCCCCCCGGACTGGACGTACTTC
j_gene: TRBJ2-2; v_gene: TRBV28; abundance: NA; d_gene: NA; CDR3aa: CASSFGGSAGELFF; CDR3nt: TGTGCCAGCAGTTTCGGGGGAAGTGCTGGGGAGCTGTTTTTT
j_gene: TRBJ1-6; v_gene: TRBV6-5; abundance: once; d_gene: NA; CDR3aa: CASSYSAGHNSPLHF; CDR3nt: TGTGCCAGCAGTTACTCTGCAGGGCATAATTCACCCCTCCACTTT
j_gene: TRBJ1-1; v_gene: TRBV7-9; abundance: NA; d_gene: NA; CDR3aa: CASSPGPRQNTEAFF; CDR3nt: TGTGCCAGCAGCCCAGGTCCCAGACAGAACACTGAAGCTTTCTTT
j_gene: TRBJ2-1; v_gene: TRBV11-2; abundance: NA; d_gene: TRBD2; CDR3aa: CASSRGLAGEEFF; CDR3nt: TGTGCCAGCAGCCGGGGACTAGCGGGTGAGGAGTTCTTC
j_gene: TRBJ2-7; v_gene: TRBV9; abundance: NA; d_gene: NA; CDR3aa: CASSQGGYEQYF; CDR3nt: TGTGCCAGCAGTCAAGGGGGGTACGAGCAGTACTTC
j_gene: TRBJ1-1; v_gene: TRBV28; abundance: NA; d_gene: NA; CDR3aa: CASSLTAGPSEAFF; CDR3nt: TGTGCCAGCAGTTTAACCGCAGGGCCTAGTGAAGCTTTCTTT
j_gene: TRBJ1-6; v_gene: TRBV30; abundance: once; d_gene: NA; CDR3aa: CAWSPVGAVTLHF; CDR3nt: TGTGCCTGGAGCCCTGTCGGGGCCGTAACCCTCCACTTT